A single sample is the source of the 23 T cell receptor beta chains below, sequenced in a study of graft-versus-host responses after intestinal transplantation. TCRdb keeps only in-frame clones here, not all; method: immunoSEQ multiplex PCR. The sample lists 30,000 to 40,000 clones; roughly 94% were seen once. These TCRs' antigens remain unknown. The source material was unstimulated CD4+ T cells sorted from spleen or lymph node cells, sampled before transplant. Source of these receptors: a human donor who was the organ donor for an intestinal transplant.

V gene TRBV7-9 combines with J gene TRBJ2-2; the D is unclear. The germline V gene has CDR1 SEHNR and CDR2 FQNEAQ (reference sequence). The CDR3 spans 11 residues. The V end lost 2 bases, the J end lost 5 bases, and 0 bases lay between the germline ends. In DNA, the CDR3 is TGTGCCAGCAGCTTAACCGGGGAGCTGTTTTTT. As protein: CASSLTGELFF.

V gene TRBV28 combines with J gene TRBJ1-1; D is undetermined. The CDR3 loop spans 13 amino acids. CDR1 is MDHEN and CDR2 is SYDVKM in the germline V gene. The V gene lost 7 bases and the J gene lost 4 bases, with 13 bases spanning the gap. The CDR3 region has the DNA TGTGCCAGCAAGCTCCAGAGAATCACTGAAGCTTTCTTT. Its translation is CASKLQRITEAFF.

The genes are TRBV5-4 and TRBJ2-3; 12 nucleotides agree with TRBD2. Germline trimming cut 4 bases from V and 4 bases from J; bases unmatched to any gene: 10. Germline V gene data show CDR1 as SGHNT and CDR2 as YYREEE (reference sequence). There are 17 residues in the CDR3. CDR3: CASSQSASGGAADTQYF. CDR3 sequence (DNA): TGTGCCAGCAGCCAAAGCGCTAGCGGGGGGGCCGCAGATACGCAGTATTTT. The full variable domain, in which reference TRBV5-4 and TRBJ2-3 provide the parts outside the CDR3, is ETGVTQSPTHLIKTRGQQVTLRCSSQSGHNTVSWYQQALGQGPQFIFQYYREEENGRGNFPPRFSGLQFPNYSSELNVNALELDDSALYLCASSQSASGGAADTQYFGPGTRLTVL.

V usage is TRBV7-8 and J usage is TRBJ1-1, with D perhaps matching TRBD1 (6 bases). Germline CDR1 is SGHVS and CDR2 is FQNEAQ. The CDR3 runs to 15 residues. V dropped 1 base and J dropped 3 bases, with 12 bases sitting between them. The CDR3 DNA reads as TGTGCCAGCAGCTTAGGGGCAGGACAGTACACTGAAGCTTTCTTT. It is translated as CASSLGAGQYTEAFF.

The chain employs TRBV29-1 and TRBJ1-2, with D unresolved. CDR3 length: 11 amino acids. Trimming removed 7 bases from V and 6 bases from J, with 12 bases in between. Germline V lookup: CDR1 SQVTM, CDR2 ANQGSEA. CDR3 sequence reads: CSGGEQDGYTF. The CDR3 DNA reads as TGCAGCGGCGGGGAGCAAGATGGCTACACCTTC.

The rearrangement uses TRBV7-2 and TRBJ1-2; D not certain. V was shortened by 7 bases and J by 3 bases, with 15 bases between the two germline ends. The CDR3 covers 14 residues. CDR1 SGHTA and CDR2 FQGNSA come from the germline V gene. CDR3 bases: TGTGCCAGCACCTCGGGCGGCCCCTACTATGGCTACACCTTC. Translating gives CASTSGGPYYGYTF.

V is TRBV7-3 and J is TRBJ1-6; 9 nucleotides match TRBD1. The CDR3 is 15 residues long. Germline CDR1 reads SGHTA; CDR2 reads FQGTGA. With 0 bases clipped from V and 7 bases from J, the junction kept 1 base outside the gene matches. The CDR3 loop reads CASSLTGQGNSPLHF. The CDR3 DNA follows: TGTGCCAGCAGCTTAACGGGACAGGGCAATTCACCCCTCCACTTT.

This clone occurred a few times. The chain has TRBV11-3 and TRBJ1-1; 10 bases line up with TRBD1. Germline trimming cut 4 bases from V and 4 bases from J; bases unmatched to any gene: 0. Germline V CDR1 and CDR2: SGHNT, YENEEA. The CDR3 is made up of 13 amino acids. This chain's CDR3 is CASSWTGGTEAFF. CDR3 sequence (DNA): TGTGCCAGCAGCTGGACAGGGGGCACTGAAGCTTTCTTT.

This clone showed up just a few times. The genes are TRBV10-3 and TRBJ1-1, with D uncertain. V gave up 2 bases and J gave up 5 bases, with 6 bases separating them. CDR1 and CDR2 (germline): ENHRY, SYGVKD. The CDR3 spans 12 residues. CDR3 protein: CAISERETEAFF. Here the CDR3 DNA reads TGTGCCATCAGTGAGAGAGAGACTGAAGCTTTCTTT.

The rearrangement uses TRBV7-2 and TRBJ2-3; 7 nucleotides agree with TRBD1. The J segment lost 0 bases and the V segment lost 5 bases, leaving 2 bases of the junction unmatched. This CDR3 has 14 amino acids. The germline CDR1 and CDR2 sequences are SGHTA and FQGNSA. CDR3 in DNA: TGTGCCAGCAGCGCAGGGGGTAGCACAGATACGCAGTATTTT. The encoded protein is CASSAGGSTDTQYF.

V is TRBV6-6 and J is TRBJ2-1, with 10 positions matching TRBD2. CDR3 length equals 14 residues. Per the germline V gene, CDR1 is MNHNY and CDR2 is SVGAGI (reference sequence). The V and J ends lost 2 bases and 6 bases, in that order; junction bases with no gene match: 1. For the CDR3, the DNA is TGTGCCAGCAGTTACAGCGGGGGGGCCAATGAGCAGTTCTTC. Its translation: CASSYSGGANEQFF.

The CDR3 DNA reads as TGTGCCAGCAGCCAAGATCCGGTGGGATTCCTGAACACTGAAGCTTTCTTT. Translated: CASSQDPVGFLNTEAFF. This chain links TRBV4-2 with TRBJ1-1; D is uncertain. The V end was cut by 0 bases, the J end by 0 bases, with 14 bases between. CDR1 and CDR2 from the germline V gene are LGHNA and YNFKEQ. The CDR3 has 17 amino acids.

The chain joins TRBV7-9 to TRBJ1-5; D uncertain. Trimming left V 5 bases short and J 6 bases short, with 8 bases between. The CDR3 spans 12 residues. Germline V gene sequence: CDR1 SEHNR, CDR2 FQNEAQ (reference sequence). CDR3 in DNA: TGTGCCAGCAGCGACTCAAGTCAGCCCCAGCATTTT. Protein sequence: CASSDSSQPQHF.

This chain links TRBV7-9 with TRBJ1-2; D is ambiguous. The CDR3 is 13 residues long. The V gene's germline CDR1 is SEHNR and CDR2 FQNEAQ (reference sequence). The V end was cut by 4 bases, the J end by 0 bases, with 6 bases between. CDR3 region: CASSSTTNYGYTF. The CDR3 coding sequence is TGTGCCAGCAGCTCCACGACTAACTATGGCTACACCTTC.

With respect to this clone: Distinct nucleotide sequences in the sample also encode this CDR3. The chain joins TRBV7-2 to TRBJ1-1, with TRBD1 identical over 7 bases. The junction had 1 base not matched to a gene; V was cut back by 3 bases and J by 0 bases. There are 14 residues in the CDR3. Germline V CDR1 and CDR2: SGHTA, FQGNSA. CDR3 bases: TGTGCCAGCAGCTTGACAGGGATGAACACTGAAGCTTTCTTT. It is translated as CASSLTGMNTEAFF.

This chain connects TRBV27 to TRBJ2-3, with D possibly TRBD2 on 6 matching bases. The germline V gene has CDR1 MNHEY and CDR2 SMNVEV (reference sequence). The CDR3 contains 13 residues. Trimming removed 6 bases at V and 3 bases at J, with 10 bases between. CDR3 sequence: CASRRGDTDTQYF. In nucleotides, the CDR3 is TGTGCCAGCAGGCGGGGAGATACAGATACGCAGTATTTT.

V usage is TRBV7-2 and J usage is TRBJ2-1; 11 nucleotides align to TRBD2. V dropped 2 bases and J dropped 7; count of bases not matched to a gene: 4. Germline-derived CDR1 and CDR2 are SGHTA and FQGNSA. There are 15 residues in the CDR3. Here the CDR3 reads CASSLYSGGANEQFF. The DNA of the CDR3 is TGTGCCAGCAGCTTATATAGCGGGGGGGCGAATGAGCAGTTCTTC.

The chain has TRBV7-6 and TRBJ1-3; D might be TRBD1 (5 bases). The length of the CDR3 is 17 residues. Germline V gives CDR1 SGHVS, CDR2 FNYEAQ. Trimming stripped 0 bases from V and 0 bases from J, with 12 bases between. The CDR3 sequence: CASSLASGPFSGNTIYF. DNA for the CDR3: TGTGCCAGCAGCTTAGCTTCAGGGCCCTTCTCTGGAAACACCATATATTTT.

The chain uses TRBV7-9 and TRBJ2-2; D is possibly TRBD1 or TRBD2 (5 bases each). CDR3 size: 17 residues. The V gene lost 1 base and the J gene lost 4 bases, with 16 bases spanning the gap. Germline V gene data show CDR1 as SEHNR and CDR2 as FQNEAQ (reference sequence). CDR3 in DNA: TGTGCCAGCAGCTTAGGGGGGTTCAGTGGAGGCACCGGGGAGCTGTTTTTT. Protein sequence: CASSLGGFSGGTGELFF. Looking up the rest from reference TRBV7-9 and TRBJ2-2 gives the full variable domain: DTGVSQNPRHKITKRGQNVTFRCDPISEHNRLYWYRQTLGQGPEFLTYFQNEAQLEKSRLLSDRFSAERPKGSFSTLEIQRTEQGDSAMYLCASSLGGFSGGTGELFFGEGSRLTVL.

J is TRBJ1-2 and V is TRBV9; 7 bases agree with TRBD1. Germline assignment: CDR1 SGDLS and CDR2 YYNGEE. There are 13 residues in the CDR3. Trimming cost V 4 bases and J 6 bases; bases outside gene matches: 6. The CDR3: CASSPPTGHGYTF. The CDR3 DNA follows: TGTGCCAGCAGCCCGCCGACAGGGCATGGCTACACCTTC. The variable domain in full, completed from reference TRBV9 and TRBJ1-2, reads DSGVTQTPKHLITATGQRVTLRCSPRSGDLSVYWYQQSLDQGLQFLIQYYNGEERAKGNILERFSAQQFPDLHSELNLSSLELGDSALYFCASSPPTGHGYTFGSGTRLTVV.

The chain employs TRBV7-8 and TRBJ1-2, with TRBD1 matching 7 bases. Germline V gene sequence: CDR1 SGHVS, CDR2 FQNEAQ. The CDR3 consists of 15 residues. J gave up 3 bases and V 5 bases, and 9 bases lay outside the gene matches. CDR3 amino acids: CASSGLTTGHYGYTF. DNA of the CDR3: TGTGCCAGCAGCGGCCTCACGACAGGGCACTATGGCTACACCTTC. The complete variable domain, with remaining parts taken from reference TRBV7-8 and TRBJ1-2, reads GAGVSQSPRYKVAKRGQDVALRCDPISGHVSLFWYQQALGQGPEFLTYFQNEAQLDKSGLPSDRFFAERPEGSVSTLKIQRTQQEDSAVYLCASSGLTTGHYGYTFGSGTRLTVV.

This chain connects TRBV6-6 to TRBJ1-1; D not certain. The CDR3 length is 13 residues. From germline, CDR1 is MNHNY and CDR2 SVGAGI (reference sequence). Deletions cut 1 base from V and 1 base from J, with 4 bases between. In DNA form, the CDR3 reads TGTGCCAGCAGTTACTTTGGGAACACTGAAGCTTTCTTT. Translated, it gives CASSYFGNTEAFF.

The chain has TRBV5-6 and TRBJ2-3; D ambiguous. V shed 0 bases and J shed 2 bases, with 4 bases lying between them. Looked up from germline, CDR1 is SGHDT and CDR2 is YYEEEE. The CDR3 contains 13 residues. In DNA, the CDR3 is TGTGCCAGCAGCTTGGAGGTCACAGATACGCAGTATTTT. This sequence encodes CASSLEVTDTQYF.